The source of this T cell receptor beta chain is a study of cytomegalovirus exposure and HLA in healthy donors. The V gene end was trimmed by 2 bases and the J gene end by 5 bases; junction bases not matched to a gene: 7. This CDR3 spans 16 amino acids. Germline V lookup: CDR1 MNHEY, CDR2 SVGAGI. This clone was seen a few times. Its antigen is not known. Profiling relied on immunoSEQ multiplex PCR, and the TCRdb table lists in-frame clones only, not all of them. The sample has 50,000 or so clones, 90% to 95% seen once. Broader study findings: A list of 164 TCR beta chains associated with cytomegalovirus was given.

The clonotype was recovered from a woman aged 25-40 years in good health and CMV-seronegative. The sample taken for sequencing was PBMCs. The chain employs TRBV6-5 and TRBJ2-2, with TRBD2 matching over 8 bases. The CDR3 loop is CASSYPSGRGTGELFF. As DNA, the CDR3 is TGTGCCAGCAGTTACCCGAGCGGGAGAGGGACCGGGGAGCTGTTTTTT.